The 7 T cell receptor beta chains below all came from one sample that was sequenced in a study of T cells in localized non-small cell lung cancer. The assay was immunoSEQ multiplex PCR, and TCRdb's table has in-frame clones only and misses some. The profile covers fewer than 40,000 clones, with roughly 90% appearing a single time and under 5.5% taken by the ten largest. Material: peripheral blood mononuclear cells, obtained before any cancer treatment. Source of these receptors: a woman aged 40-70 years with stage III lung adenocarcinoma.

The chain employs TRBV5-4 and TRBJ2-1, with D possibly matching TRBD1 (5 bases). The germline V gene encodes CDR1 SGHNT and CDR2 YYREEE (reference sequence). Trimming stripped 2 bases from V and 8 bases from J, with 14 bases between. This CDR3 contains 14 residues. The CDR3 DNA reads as TGTGCCAGCAGCTTAGCAGAAAGGGGTGATGAGCAGTTCTTC. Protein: CASSLAERGDEQFF.

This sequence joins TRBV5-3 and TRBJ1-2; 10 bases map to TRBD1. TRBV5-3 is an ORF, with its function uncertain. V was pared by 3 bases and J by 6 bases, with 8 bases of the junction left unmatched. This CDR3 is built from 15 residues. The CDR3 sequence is CARSSLPGTGDGYTF. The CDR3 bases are TGTGCCAGAAGCTCCTTACCCGGGACAGGGGATGGCTACACCTTC.

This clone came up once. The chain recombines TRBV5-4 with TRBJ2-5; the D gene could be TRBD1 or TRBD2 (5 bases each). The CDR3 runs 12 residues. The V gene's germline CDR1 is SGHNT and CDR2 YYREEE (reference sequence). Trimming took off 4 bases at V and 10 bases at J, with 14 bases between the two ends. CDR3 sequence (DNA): TGTGCCAGCAGCGCCGGGGCCCTATTCCAGTACTTC. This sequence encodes CASSAGALFQYF.

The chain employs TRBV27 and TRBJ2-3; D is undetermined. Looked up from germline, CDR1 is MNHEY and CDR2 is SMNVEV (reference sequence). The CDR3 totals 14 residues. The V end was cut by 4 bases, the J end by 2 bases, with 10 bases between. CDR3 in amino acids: CASSYGPVTDTQYF. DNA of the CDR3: TGTGCCAGCAGTTATGGACCCGTCACAGATACGCAGTATTTT.

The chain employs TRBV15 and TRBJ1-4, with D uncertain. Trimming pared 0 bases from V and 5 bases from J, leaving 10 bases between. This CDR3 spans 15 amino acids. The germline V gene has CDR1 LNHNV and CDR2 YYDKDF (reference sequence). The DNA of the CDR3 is TGTGCCACCAGCAGAGATCTAACCCGGAATGAAAAACTGTTTTTT. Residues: CATSRDLTRNEKLFF. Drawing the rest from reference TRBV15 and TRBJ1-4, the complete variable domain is DAMVIQNPRYQVTQFGKPVTLSCSQTLNHNVMYWYQQKSSQAPKLLFHYYDKDFNNEADTPDNFQSRRPNTSFCFLDIRSPGLGDTAMYLCATSRDLTRNEKLFFGSGTQLSVL.

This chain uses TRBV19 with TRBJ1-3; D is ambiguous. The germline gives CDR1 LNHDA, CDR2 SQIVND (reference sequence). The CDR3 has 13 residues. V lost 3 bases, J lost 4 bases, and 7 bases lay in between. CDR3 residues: CASSMPGGNTIYF. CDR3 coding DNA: TGTGCCAGTAGTATGCCAGGCGGAAACACCATATATTTT.

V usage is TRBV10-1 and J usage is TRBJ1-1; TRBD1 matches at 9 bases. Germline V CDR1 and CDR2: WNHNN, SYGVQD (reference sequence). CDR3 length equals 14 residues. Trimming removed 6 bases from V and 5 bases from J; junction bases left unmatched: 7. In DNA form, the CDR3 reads TGCGCCAGCAGCGGCCGAGGACAGGGGACTGAAGCTTTCTTT. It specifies CASSGRGQGTEAFF.